This T cell receptor (beta chain) was observed in a study of beta chain features in type 1 diabetes. Remarks on this clone: The antigen remains undetermined.

Study-wide results and limits: Relative to healthy donors, patients appeared to have naive, central memory and Treg TCRB repertoires that were more similar. Significant though moderate, a shortening of TCRB CDR3s appeared in all four CD4+ subsets of Type 1 diabetes patients. High-TCR-expressing cells could be over-represented by cDNA sequencing.

The investigators reverse transcribed all of the isolated RNA, so they sequenced expressed TCRB transcripts. The method was immunoSEQ multiplex PCR; TCRdb's version includes in-frame clones alone and lacks a portion of them. Here the sample spans some 150,000 clones, around 10% being singletons. CDR3 size: 15 residues. V gave up 1 base and J gave up 2 bases, with 7 bases separating them. Germline V lookup: CDR1 SGDLS, CDR2 YYNGEE. A CD45RO/CCR7/CD25/CD127/CD95/CD27 panel sorted naive, central memory, regulatory and stem cell-like memory CD4+ cells. The TCR comes from a man between 18 and 35 years old in good health. This chain connects TRBV9 to TRBJ2-6; TRBD2 might be the D (5 bases). Sequenced material: central memory CD4+ T cells from blood. The CDR3 DNA sequence: TGTGCCAGCAGCGTACGGGATCCTGGGGCCAACGTCCTGACTTTC. Its translation is CASSVRDPGANVLTF.